The next 10 T cell receptor beta chains were all read from a single sample in a study of T cell responses to AZD1222 COVID-19 vaccine. The protocol was immunoSEQ multiplex PCR, while the TCRdb copy is restricted to in-frame clones and leaves out a portion. This table has roughly 100,000 clones, 65% to 85% appearing once. This material consisted of peripheral blood, taken 28 days after the second AZD1222 dose. These TCRs come from an adult who received the AZD1222 COVID-19 vaccine.

The V call is TRBV6-5, the J call TRBJ2-2; 7 positions match TRBD2. There are 13 residues in the CDR3. Per germline, CDR1 MNHEY and CDR2 SVGAGI. J gave up 7 bases and V 2 bases, and 1 base lay outside the gene matches. The CDR3: CASSYGGVGELFF. For the CDR3, the DNA is TGTGCCAGCAGTTACGGGGGGGTCGGGGAGCTGTTTTTT.

The rearrangement links TRBV7-3 to TRBJ1-2, with 11 nucleotides matching TRBD1. J gave up 8 bases and V 3 bases, and 8 bases lay outside the gene matches. Germline lookup yields CDR1 SGHTA and CDR2 FQGTGA. The CDR3 length is 15 residues. In DNA form, the CDR3 reads TGTGCCAGCAGCTTGGGGACAGGGGGACTTGGCGGCTACACCTTC. Its protein is CASSLGTGGLGGYTF.

This clone was seen once. The V and J genes are TRBV4-1 and TRBJ2-5; 10 bases line up with TRBD2. CDR3 length: 15 residues. The V and J ends lost 1 base and 5 bases, in that order; junction bases with no gene match: 4. Per germline, CDR1 MGHRA and CDR2 YSYEKL. The chain's CDR3 is CASSQGLAGEETQYF. CDR3 sequence (DNA): TGCGCCAGCAGCCAAGGTCTAGCGGGAGAGGAGACCCAGTACTTC.

The rearrangement joins TRBV7-9 to TRBJ2-7; 10 bases agree with TRBD1. V dropped 5 bases and J dropped 4; count of bases not matched to a gene: 5. Germline lookup yields CDR1 SEHNR and CDR2 FQNEAQ (reference sequence). CDR3 length: 14 amino acids. CDR3 loop: CASSPAGQGYEQYF. For the CDR3, the DNA is TGTGCCAGCAGCCCAGCGGGACAGGGGTACGAGCAGTACTTC.

The genes are TRBV6-4 and TRBJ1-6; D unresolved. In germline, CDR1 is MRHNA, CDR2 SNTAGT. This CDR3 spans 13 amino acids. Trimming took off 4 bases at V and 9 bases at J, with 10 bases between the two ends. CDR3: CASSVSAFSPLHF. Here the CDR3 DNA reads TGTGCCAGCAGTGTGTCAGCCTTTTCACCCCTCCACTTT.

The rearrangement links TRBV5-6 to TRBJ2-3; unclear D gene. Trimming removed 4 bases from V and 2 bases from J, with 8 bases in between. CDR1 is SGHDT, CDR2 YYEEEE, per germline. The CDR3 runs to 13 residues. The CDR3 coding sequence is TGTGCCAGCAGCCCCACAGACACAGATACGCAGTATTTT. Translated, it gives CASSPTDTDTQYF.

CDR3 nucleotide sequence: TGTGCCAGCAGCTTGGACGGCGGGGGGAACTACGAGCAGTACTTC. It is translated as CASSLDGGGNYEQYF. This chain links TRBV5-4 with TRBJ2-7, with 8 positions matching TRBD2. The CDR3 runs 15 residues. CDR1 is SGHNT and CDR2 is YYREEE in the germline V gene (reference sequence). Trimming cost V 0 bases and J 3 bases; bases outside gene matches: 5.

The rearrangement links TRBV2 to TRBJ2-5; D not certain. Germline CDR1 reads SNHLY; CDR2 reads FYNNEI. Trimming stripped 7 bases from V and 3 bases from J, with 12 bases between. The CDR3 length is 13 residues. The CDR3: CASKRPRKETQYF. In DNA form, the CDR3 reads TGTGCCAGCAAGAGGCCCAGGAAAGAGACCCAGTACTTC.

This clone was detected a few times. The chain has TRBV19 and TRBJ1-5, with 9 bases aligning to TRBD1. CDR1 and CDR2 from the germline V gene are LNHDA and SQIVND (reference sequence). The CDR3 loop spans 15 amino acids. With V trimmed by 4 bases and J by 4 bases, 5 bases remained unmatched. The CDR3 region has the DNA TGTGCCAGTAGTAAGGACAGGGGAAGGAATCAGCCCCAGCATTTT. Residues: CASSKDRGRNQPQHF.

The chain carries TRBV10-3 and TRBJ1-2, with D uncertain. Between the trimmed V and J ends, which lost 10 bases and 4 bases, there was a span of 13 bases. This CDR3 has 12 amino acids. CDR1 and CDR2 from the germline V gene are ENHRY and SYGVKD. The chain's CDR3 is CATRTELYGYTF. The CDR3 DNA sequence: TGTGCCACTCGGACCGAACTCTATGGCTACACCTTC.